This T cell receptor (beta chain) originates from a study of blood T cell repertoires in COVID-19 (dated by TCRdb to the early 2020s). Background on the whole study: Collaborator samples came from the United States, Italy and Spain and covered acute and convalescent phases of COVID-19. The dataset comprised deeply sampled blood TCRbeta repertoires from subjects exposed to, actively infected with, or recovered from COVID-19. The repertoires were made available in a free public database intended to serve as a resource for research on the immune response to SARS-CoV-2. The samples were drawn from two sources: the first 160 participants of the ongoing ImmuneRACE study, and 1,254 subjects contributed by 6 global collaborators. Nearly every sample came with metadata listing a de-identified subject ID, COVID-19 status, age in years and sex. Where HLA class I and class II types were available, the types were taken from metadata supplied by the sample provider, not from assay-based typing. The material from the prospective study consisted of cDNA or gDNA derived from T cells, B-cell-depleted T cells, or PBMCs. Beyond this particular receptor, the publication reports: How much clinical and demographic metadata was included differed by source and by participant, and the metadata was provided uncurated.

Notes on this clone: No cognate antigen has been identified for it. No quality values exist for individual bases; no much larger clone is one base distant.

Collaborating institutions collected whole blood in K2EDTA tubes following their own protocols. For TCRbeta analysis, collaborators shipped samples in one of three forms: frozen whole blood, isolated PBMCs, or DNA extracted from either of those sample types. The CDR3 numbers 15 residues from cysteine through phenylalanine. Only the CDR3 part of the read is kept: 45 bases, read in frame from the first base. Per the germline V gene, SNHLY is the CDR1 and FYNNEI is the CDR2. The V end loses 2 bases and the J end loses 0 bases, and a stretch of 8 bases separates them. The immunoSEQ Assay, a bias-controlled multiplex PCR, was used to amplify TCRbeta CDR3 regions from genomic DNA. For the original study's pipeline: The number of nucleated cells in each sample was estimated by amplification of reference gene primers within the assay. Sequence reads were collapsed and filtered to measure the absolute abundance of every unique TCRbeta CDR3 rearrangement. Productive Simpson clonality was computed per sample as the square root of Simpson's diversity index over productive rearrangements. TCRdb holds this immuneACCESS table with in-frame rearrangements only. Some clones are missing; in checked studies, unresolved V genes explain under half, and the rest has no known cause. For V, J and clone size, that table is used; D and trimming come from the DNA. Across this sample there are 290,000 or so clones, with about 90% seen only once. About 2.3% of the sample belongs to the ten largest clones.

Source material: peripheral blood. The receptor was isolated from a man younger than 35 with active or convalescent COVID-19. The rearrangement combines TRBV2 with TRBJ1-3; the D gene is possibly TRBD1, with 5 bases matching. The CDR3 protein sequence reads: CASSEWGISGNTIYF. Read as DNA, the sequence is TGTGCCAGCAGTGAATGGGGCATCTCTGGAAACACCATATATTTT.